The present entry profiles one T cell receptor beta chain with its context. Its antigen is currently unknown. This specimen belongs to a study of cytomegalovirus exposure and HLA in healthy donors. About the research overall: In terms of ancestry, the Caucasian-associated cluster contained about 81% of the approximately 400 genotyped donors.

Overall study results and limits: Association of under 20,000 TCR beta sequences with HLA alleles was found at 0.05 false discovery rate in a later analysis. Reportedly, cytomegalovirus status was diagnosed with high sensitivity and specificity.

The CDR3 runs 13 residues. In germline, CDR1 is MGHRA, CDR2 YSYEKL. V was clipped by 1 base and J by 4 bases, with 7 bases between them. PCR employed 60 Vbeta and 13 Jbeta primers. Assay used: immunoSEQ multiplex PCR; TCRdb lists only in-frame clones, some missing. Among about 150,000 clones listed, over 80% were seen once. The V call is TRBV4-1, the J call TRBJ1-2, with D possibly being TRBD1 (5 bases). This sequence originates from a boy aged 2-9 years in good health and CMV-seronegative. Sequencing input: PBMCs. The CDR3 here is CASSQGGVYGYTF. The CDR3 coding sequence is TGCGCCAGCAGCCAAGGGGGCGTCTATGGCTACACCTTC.